These 23 T cell receptor beta chains were all obtained from the same sample, sequenced in a study of T cell repertoires in cytomegalovirus infection. TCRdb ran MiXCR on the reads and lists one entry per CDR3 protein. The repertoire holds about 150,000 distinct CDR3 sequences, with roughly 32% as singletons. These receptors lack a known antigen. This specimen was CD8+ T cells from cultured PBMCs, taken from culture after CMV antigen stimulation. The receptor set was obtained from a human donor in good health (CMV status not recorded). Some clones in this sample may be carry-over from other donors' samples.

This clonotype was seen a handful of times. CDR3: CASSLVGLANLETQYF. The CDR3 DNA is TGTGCCAGCAGCTTAGTGGGACTAGCGAACTTGGAGACCCAGTACTTC. This chain uses TRBV7-9 with TRBJ2-5; TRBD2 aligns across 10 bases. Looked up from germline, CDR1 is SEHNR and CDR2 is FQNEAQ (reference sequence). The J segment lost 5 bases and the V segment lost 1 base, leaving 7 bases of the junction unmatched. The CDR3 is made up of 16 amino acids.

The table lists this clonotype with many counts. The chain combines TRBV7-6 with TRBJ1-3; 7 positions match TRBD1. Trimming took 5 bases from V and 0 from J; bases not matched to a gene: 4. CDR3 length: 15 residues. Germline assignment: CDR1 SGHVS and CDR2 FNYEAQ. CDR3 sequence: CASSTDRTSGNTIYF. DNA for the CDR3: TGTGCCAGCAGCACGGACAGGACCTCTGGAAACACCATATATTTT.

This chain joins TRBV27 and TRBJ2-1, with D perhaps given as TRBD1 or TRBD2 (6 bases each). This CDR3 is 14 amino acids long. The germline V and J ends were trimmed by 6 bases and 10 bases, with 19 bases remaining between them. Germline V gene lookup returns CDR1 MNHEY and CDR2 SMNVEV (reference sequence). The CDR3 DNA follows: TGTGCCAGCAGCCCGGGGGCACAGTTTGGGGAGCAGTTCTTC. Its protein is CASSPGAQFGEQFF.

This clonotype was counted ten times or more. The V gene is TRBV7-8, the J gene TRBJ2-1, with D maybe TRBD2 (7 bases). The CDR3 has 11 residues. Trimming cost V 10 bases and J 11 bases, with 15 bases left between them. CDR1 and CDR2 (germline): SGHVS, FQNEAQ. CDR3 bases: TGTGCCACCACAGAGGGGGGGCAGCAGTTCTTC. This encodes CATTEGGQQFF. Full variable domain (missing parts from reference TRBV7-8 and TRBJ2-1): GAGVSQSPRYKVAKRGQDVALRCDPISGHVSLFWYQQALGQGPEFLTYFQNEAQLDKSGLPSDRFFAERPEGSVSTLKIQRTQQEDSAVYLCATTEGGQQFFGPGTRLTVL.

This clonotype was observed many times. Here the CDR3 DNA reads TGTGCCACCAAGGAGGGGACTAACACTGAAGCTTTCTTT. It yields the protein CATKEGTNTEAFF. The rearrangement uses TRBV10-3 and TRBJ1-1, with TRBD1 as a possible D gene (5 bases). Germline CDR1 and CDR2: ENHRY and SYGVKD. There are 13 residues in the CDR3. V was cut by 10 bases and J by 2 bases, with 14 bases left in between.

The chain couples TRBV7-8 to TRBJ2-1, with D uncertain. CDR3 length: 14 residues. The germline V and J ends were trimmed by 1 base and 2 bases, with 6 bases remaining between them. Looked up from germline, CDR1 is SGHVS and CDR2 is FQNEAQ. DNA for the CDR3: TGTGCCAGCAGCTTAGTCCCCACCTACAATGAGCAGTTCTTC. Translation: CASSLVPTYNEQFF.

This chain uses TRBV10-3 with TRBJ2-7; D call uncertain. V was pared by 3 bases and J by 0 bases, with 6 bases between. In germline, CDR1 is ENHRY, CDR2 SYGVKD. The CDR3 loop spans 13 amino acids. The CDR3 protein is CAISDTISYEQYF. CDR3 DNA sequence: TGTGCCATCAGTGACACAATCTCCTACGAGCAGTACTTC.

The chain joins TRBV6-2 or TRBV6-3 to TRBJ2-5; perhaps D is TRBD1 or TRBD2 (6 bases each). CDR3 length equals 13 residues. V was cut by 8 bases and J by 5 bases, with 15 bases left in between. Germline V CDR1 and CDR2: MNHEY, SVGEGT. The DNA of the CDR3 is TGTGCCAGCCTCTACAGGGCGGGGGAGACCCAGTACTTC. It yields the protein CASLYRAGETQYF.

The chain joins TRBV12-3 or TRBV12-4 to TRBJ2-7; 11 bases agree with TRBD2. CDR3 length equals 14 residues. Losses at the gene ends were 6 bases for V and 4 bases for J; bases not matched to a gene: 5. CDR3 nucleotides: TGTGCCAGCAGCCCGACTAGCGGGGAGTACGAGCAGTACTTC. This codes for CASSPTSGEYEQYF.

V is TRBV6-6 and J is TRBJ2-3; a weak D match, TRBD2 (7 bases). Germline V gives CDR1 MNHNY, CDR2 SVGAGI (reference sequence). The ends were cut back, 1 base at V and 2 bases at J, with 13 bases in the middle. There are 16 residues in the CDR3. DNA of the CDR3: TGTGCCAGCAGTTACTGGGGGGGGCCCCACACAGATACGCAGTATTTT. Translating it yields CASSYWGGPHTDTQYF.

CDR3 nucleotide sequence: TGTGCCAGCAGTTGGGAGACAGAGAACACTGAAGCTTTCTTT. Translating it yields CASSWETENTEAFF. The V and J genes are TRBV6-6 and TRBJ1-1; tentative D call: TRBD1 (5 bases). Germline lookup yields CDR1 MNHNY and CDR2 SVGAGI (reference sequence). CDR3 size: 14 residues. The ends were cut back, 4 bases at V and 1 base at J, with 10 bases in the middle.

Only a few counts were recorded for this clonotype. V is TRBV7-2 and J is TRBJ2-1; D may be TRBD1 or TRBD2 (5 bases each). CDR3 length: 14 amino acids. CDR1 is SGHTA and CDR2 is FQGNSA in the germline V gene. V gave up 2 bases and J gave up 4 bases, with 9 bases separating them. Here the CDR3 DNA reads TGTGCCAGCAGCTTATCGGGGCGATACAATGAGCAGTTCTTC. This translates into CASSLSGRYNEQFF.

This clonotype was seen ten or more times. The rearrangement joins TRBV20-1 to TRBJ2-7; 7 bases are shared with TRBD1. V was clipped by 5 bases and J by 4 bases; unmatched bases: 5. CDR1 and CDR2 (germline): DFQATT, SNEGSKA (reference sequence). This CDR3 region has 12 residues. The DNA for the CDR3 is TGCAGTGCTCCGCGGACAGGATACGAGCAGTACTTC. The encoded protein is CSAPRTGYEQYF.

The V and J genes are TRBV12-3 or TRBV12-4 and TRBJ1-6; the match to TRBD1 covers 7 bases. V shed 5 bases and J 9 bases; nucleotides not matched to a gene: 10. This CDR3 has 15 amino acids. CDR3: CASSRRQGAGSPLHF. CDR3 in DNA: TGTGCCAGCAGTCGTAGACAGGGTGCAGGTTCACCCCTCCACTTT.

This chain links TRBV11-2 with TRBJ2-7; 9 bases align to TRBD2. Germline CDR1 is SGHAT and CDR2 is FQNNGV. The junction had 11 bases not matched to a gene; V was cut back by 1 base and J by 4 bases. The CDR3 is made up of 17 amino acids. In nucleotides, the CDR3 is TGTGCCAGCAGCTTAGTAGGCGCGGGGGGGCGAGTTTACGAGCAGTACTTC. This encodes CASSLVGAGGRVYEQYF. Combining the CDR3 with reference TRBV11-2 and TRBJ2-7 gives the whole variable domain EAGVAQSPRYKIIEKRQSVAFWCNPISGHATLYWYQQILGQGPKLLIQFQNNGVVDDSQLPKDRFSAERLKGVDSTLKIQPAKLEDSAVYLCASSLVGAGGRVYEQYFGPGTRLTVT.

This sequence joins TRBV29-1 and TRBJ1-1; D remains unclear. Per germline, CDR1 SQVTM and CDR2 ANQGSEA. Deletions cut 7 bases from V and 4 bases from J, with 13 bases between. The CDR3 runs to 12 residues. CDR3 in amino acids: CSAVDTGTEAFF. The CDR3 nucleotides read TGCAGCGCAGTTGACACCGGCACTGAAGCTTTCTTT.

This clonotype was seen only a few times. This rearrangement joins TRBV7-2 to TRBJ2-1; 12 nucleotides align to TRBD2. CDR1 SGHTA and CDR2 FQGNSA come from the germline V gene. The CDR3 contains 14 residues. V lost 7 bases and J lost 9; bases outside the gene matches: 7. The CDR3 reads CASTGLAGFREQFF. CDR3 nucleotide sequence: TGTGCCAGCACTGGACTAGCGGGGTTTCGTGAGCAGTTCTTC.

The sample holds many counts of this clonotype. The rearrangement joins TRBV7-9 to TRBJ2-1; possible D gene TRBD2, 6 bases. V lost 4 bases to trimming and J lost 7 bases, with 17 bases between them. This CDR3 contains 15 residues. Germline loops: CDR1 SEHNR, CDR2 FQNEAQ (reference sequence). CDR3 sequence: CASSSLSVGGNEQFF. DNA for the CDR3: TGTGCCAGCAGCTCGCTATCCGTCGGGGGAAATGAGCAGTTCTTC.

Ten or more counts support this clonotype. The rearrangement uses TRBV6-4 and TRBJ2-3, with TRBD2 identical over 14 bases. Germline V gene lookup returns CDR1 MRHNA and CDR2 SNTAGT. CDR3 length equals 15 residues. J lost 5 bases, V lost 4 bases, and 2 bases had no gene match. The CDR3 DNA is TGTGCCAGCAGTGGGACTAGCGGGGGGCAAGATACGCAGTATTTT. It codes for CASSGTSGGQDTQYF.

This clonotype was recorded a few times. In nucleotides, the CDR3 is TGTGCCAGCAGCTCAAATACAGGGGGCGATATGAGGAACACTGAAGCTTTCTTT. Translating it yields CASSSNTGGDMRNTEAFF. This sequence joins TRBV7-9 and TRBJ1-1; the match to TRBD1 covers 9 bases. In germline, CDR1 is SEHNR, CDR2 FQNEAQ (reference sequence). The CDR3 has 18 residues. V shed 4 bases, J shed 1 base, and the junction held 13 bases outside the gene matches.

In its sample, this clonotype was seen a few times. The CDR3 DNA reads as TGTGCCAGCATTGCAGGGCCTGAAGCTTTCTTT. Translation: CASIAGPEAFF. The rearrangement joins TRBV6-5 to TRBJ1-1, with TRBD1 as a possible D gene (5 bases). Germline lookup yields CDR1 MNHEY and CDR2 SVGAGI. The ends were cut back, 7 bases at V and 6 bases at J, with 9 bases in the middle. CDR3 length: 11 amino acids.

This chain uses TRBV7-4 with TRBJ2-1; D not resolved. Per the germline V gene, CDR1 is SGHVT and CDR2 is SQSDAQ. V lost 1 base, J lost 12 bases, and 13 bases lay in between. The CDR3 has 13 residues. The CDR3 sequence: CASSLDGAWGQFF. Written as DNA, the CDR3 is TGTGCCAGCAGCTTAGACGGAGCCTGGGGGCAGTTCTTC.

This sequence joins TRBV4-1 and TRBJ1-2; a weak D match, TRBD1 (5 bases). Trimming took 0 bases from V and 3 from J, leaving 14 bases between them. This CDR3 is 16 amino acids long. CDR1 MGHRA and CDR2 YSYEKL come from the germline V gene. CDR3 residues: CASSQDISGGDYGYTF. For the CDR3, the DNA is TGCGCCAGCAGCCAAGATATTTCGGGGGGTGACTATGGCTACACCTTC.